Shown below are 6 T cell receptor beta chains from a single sample sequenced in a study of T cell clonotyping in hematopoietic cell transplantation. Specified time point: recipient sample about 28 days before transplant, after cytoreduction. Profiled with immunoSEQ multiplex PCR; TCRdb holds only in-frame clones, not every one. There are more than 40,000 clones in the sample; less than 85% occur only once, and about 2.6% lies in the top ten. The material was peripheral blood mononuclear cells, obtained before stem cell transplant. These receptor sequences come from a man aged 55 to 69 with acute myeloid leukemia. Some clones in this sample may be carry-over from other donors' samples.

This clone was seen only once. V is TRBV6-5 and J is TRBJ1-4; D gene uncertain. The CDR3 covers 15 residues. V lost 0 bases and J 1 base, leaving 6 bases between the germline ends. The germline gives CDR1 MNHEY, CDR2 SVGAGI. Here the CDR3 reads CASSYSAGTNEKLFF. The CDR3 nucleotides read TGTGCCAGCAGTTACTCAGCAGGAACTAATGAAAAACTGTTTTTT.

J is TRBJ1-2 and V is TRBV7-2, with 10 nucleotides matching TRBD1. Per germline, CDR1 SGHTA and CDR2 FQGNSA. The CDR3 extends over 15 amino acids. V lost 6 bases and J lost 7; bases outside the gene matches: 11. The CDR3 nucleotides are TGTGCCAGCAGTCCTGTGATTGGGACAGGGGTTGGCTACACCTTC. The encoded protein is CASSPVIGTGVGYTF.

This chain joins TRBV5-1 and TRBJ2-3; D possibly uses TRBD1 or TRBD2 (6 bases each). From germline, CDR1 is SGHRS and CDR2 YFSETQ. V lost 2 bases and J 3 bases, leaving 13 bases between the germline ends. The CDR3 extends over 15 amino acids. The CDR3 sequence is CASSLGGGLTDTQYF. The CDR3 bases are TGCGCCAGCAGCTTAGGAGGGGGTTTGACAGATACGCAGTATTTT.

In regard to this clone: This CDR3 is also generated by other DNA sequences in the sample. The chain carries TRBV4-3 and TRBJ2-1, with 7 bases identical to TRBD2. The CDR3 consists of 17 residues. Germline V gives CDR1 LGHNA, CDR2 YSLEER. V gave up 0 bases and J gave up 4 bases; unmatched junction bases: 9. In DNA form, the CDR3 reads TGCGCCAGCAGCCAAGATCCCGCGTCGGGAGGTTACAATGAGCAGTTCTTC. It yields the protein CASSQDPASGGYNEQFF.

The chain links TRBV19 to TRBJ2-2, with D perhaps TRBD2 (6 bases). Germline CDR1 and CDR2: LNHDA and SQIVND (reference sequence). The CDR3 spans 14 residues. V was clipped by 7 bases and J by 6 bases, with 15 bases between them. CDR3 protein: CASNDAPGAGELFF. The CDR3 nucleotides read TGTGCCAGTAATGACGCGCCGGGGGCCGGGGAGCTGTTTTTT.

The J gene is TRBJ1-6, the V gene TRBV6-4; the match to TRBD1 covers 7 bases. The CDR3 length is 13 residues. CDR1 and CDR2 from the germline V gene are MRHNA and SNTAGT. V dropped 2 bases and J dropped 13; count of bases not matched to a gene: 5. The CDR3 is CASSDRGPGPLHF. The CDR3 coding sequence is TGTGCCAGCAGTGACAGGGGGCCGGGGCCCCTCCACTTT.